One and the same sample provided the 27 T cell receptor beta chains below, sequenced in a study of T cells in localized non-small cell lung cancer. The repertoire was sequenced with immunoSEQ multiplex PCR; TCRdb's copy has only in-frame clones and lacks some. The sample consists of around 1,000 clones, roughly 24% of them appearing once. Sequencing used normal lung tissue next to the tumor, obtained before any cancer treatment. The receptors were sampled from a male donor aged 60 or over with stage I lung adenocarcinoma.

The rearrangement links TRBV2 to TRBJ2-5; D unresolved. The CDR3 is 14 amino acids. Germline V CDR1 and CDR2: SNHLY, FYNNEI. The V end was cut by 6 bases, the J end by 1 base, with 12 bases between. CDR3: CASRSFAAQETQYF. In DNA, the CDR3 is TGTGCCAGCAGGTCTTTTGCTGCCCAAGAGACCCAGTACTTC.

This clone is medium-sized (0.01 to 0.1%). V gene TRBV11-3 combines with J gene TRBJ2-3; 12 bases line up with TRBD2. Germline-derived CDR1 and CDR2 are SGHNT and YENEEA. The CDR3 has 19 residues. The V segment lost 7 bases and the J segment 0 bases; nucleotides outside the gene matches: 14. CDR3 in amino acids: CASTPGTSGGPFSTDTQYF. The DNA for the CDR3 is TGTGCCAGCACCCCGGGCACTAGCGGGGGGCCGTTTAGCACAGATACGCAGTATTTT.

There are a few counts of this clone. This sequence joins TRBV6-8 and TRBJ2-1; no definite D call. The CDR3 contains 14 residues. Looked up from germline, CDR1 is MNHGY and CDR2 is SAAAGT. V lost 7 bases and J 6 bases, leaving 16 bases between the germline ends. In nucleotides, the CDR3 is TGTGCCAGCACGGGCCAAACCAGACCCAATGAGCAGTTCTTC. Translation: CASTGQTRPNEQFF.

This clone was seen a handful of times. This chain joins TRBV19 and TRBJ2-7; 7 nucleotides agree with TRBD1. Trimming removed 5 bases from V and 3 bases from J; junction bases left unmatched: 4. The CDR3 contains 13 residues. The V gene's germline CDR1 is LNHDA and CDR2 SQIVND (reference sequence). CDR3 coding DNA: TGTGCCAGTAGTGCCGGGACAGTCTACGAGCAGTACTTC. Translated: CASSAGTVYEQYF. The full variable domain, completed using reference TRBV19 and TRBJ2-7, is DGGITQSPKYLFRKEGQNVTLSCEQNLNHDAMYWYRQDPGQGLRLIYYSQIVNDFQKGDIAEGYSVSREKKESFPLTVTSAQKNPTAFYLCASSAGTVYEQYFGPGTRLTVT.

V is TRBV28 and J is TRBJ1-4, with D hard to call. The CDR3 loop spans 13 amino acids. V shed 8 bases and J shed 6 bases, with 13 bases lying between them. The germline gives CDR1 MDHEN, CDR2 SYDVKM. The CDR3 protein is CASVRGVDEKLFF. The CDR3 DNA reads TGTGCCAGCGTTCGTGGGGTAGATGAAAAACTGTTTTTT.

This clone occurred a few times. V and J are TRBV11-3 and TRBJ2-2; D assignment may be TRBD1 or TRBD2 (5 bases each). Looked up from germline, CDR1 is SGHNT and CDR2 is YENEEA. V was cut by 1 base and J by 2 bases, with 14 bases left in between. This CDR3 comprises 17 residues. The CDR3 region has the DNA TGTGCCAGCAGCTTAGGGAGAAGTCGGGGCAACACCGGGGAGCTGTTTTTT. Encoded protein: CASSLGRSRGNTGELFF.

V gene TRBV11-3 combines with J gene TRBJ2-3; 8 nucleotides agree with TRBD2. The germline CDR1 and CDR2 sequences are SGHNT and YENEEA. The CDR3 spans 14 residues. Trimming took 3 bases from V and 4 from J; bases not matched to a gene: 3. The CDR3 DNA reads TGTGCCAGCAGCTTCCTAGCGGGTTCAGATACGCAGTATTTT. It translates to CASSFLAGSDTQYF.

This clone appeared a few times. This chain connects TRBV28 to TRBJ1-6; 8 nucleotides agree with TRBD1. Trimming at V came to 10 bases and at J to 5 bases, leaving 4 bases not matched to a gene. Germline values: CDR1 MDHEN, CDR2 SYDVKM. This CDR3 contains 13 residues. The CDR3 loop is CATRQGNNSPLHF. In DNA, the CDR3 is TGTGCCACCCGACAGGGGAATAATTCACCCCTCCACTTT.

CDR3 bases: TGCGCCAGCAGCTTGACCCACCGGGACAGCGGGGCTTTCTTT. Amino acids: CASSLTHRDSGAFF. This chain joins TRBV5-1 and TRBJ1-1, with TRBD1 identical over 7 bases. From germline, CDR1 is SGHRS and CDR2 YFSETQ. V lost 1 base and J lost 11; bases outside the gene matches: 11. The CDR3 is 14 amino acids.

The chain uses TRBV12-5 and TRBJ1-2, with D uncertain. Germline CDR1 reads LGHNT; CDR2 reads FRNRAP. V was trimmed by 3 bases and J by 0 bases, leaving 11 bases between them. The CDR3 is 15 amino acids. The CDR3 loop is CASGFHLRTNYGYTF. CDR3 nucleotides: TGTGCTAGTGGTTTCCACCTTCGGACTAACTATGGCTACACCTTC.

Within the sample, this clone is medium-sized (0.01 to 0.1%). CDR3 in amino acids: CASSLITGSSYEQYF. The CDR3 DNA is TGTGCCAGCAGCTTAATAACAGGGTCTTCCTACGAGCAGTACTTC. The V gene is TRBV11-3, the J gene TRBJ2-7; D is perhaps TRBD1 (6 bases). CDR1 is SGHNT and CDR2 is YENEEA in the germline V gene. V dropped 2 bases and J dropped 1 base, with 12 bases sitting between them. CDR3 length: 15 amino acids.

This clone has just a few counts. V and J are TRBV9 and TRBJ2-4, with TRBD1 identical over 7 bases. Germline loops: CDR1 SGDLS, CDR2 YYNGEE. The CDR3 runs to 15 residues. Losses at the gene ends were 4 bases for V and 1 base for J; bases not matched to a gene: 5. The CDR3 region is CASSRNRGAKNIQYF. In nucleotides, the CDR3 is TGTGCCAGCAGCAGAAACAGGGGTGCCAAAAACATTCAGTACTTC. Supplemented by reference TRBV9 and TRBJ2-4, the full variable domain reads DSGVTQTPKHLITATGQRVTLRCSPRSGDLSVYWYQQSLDQGLQFLIQYYNGEERAKGNILERFSAQQFPDLHSELNLSSLELGDSALYFCASSRNRGAKNIQYFGAGTRLSVL.

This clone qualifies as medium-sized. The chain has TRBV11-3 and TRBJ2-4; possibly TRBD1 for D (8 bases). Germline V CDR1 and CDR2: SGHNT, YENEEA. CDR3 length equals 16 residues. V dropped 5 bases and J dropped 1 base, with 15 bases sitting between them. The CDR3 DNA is TGTGCCAGCAGCCCGGACAGGGAGGGGGCCAAAAACATTCAGTACTTC. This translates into CASSPDREGAKNIQYF.

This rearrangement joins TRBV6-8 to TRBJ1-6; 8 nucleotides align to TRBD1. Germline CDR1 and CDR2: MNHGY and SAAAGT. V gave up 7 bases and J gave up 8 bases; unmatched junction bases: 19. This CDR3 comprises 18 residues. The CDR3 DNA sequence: TGTGCCAGCAAAGTCCTAACAGGGGGGACCCTGGTACATTCACCCCTCCACTTT. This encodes CASKVLTGGTLVHSPLHF.

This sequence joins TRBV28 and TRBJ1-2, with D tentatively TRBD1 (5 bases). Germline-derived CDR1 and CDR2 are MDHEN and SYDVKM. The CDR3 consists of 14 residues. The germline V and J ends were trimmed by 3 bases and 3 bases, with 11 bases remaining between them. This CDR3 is CASSLLWTHYGYTF. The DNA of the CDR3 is TGTGCCAGCAGTTTGTTGTGGACACACTATGGCTACACCTTC.

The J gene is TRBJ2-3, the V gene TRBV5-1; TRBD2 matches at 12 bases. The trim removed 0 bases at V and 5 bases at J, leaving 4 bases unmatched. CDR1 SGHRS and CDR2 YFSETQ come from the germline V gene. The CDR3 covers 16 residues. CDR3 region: CASSLGLAGGQDTQYF. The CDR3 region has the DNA TGCGCCAGCAGCTTGGGGCTAGCGGGGGGGCAAGATACGCAGTATTTT.

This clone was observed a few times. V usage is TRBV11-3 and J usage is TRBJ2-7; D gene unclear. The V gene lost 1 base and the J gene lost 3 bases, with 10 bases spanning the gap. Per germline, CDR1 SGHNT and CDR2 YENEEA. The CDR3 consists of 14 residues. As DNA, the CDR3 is TGTGCCAGCAGCTTAGTCGGCATAAACTACGAGCAGTACTTC. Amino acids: CASSLVGINYEQYF.

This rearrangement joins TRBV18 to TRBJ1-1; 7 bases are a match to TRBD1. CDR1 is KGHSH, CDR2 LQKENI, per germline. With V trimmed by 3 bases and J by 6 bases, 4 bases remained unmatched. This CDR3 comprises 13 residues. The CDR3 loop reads CASSPQGVAEAFF. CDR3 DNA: TGTGCCAGCTCACCCCAGGGGGTGGCTGAAGCTTTCTTT.

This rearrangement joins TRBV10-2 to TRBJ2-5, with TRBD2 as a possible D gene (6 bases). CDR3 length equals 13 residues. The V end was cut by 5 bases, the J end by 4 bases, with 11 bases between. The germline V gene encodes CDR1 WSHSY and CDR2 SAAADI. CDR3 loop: CASSFAGGETQYF. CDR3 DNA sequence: TGCGCCAGCAGTTTCGCCGGGGGAGAGACCCAGTACTTC.

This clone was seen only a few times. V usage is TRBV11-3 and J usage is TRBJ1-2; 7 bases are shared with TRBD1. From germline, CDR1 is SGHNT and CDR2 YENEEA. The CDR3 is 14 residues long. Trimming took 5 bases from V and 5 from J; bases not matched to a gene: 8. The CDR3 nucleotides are TGTGCCAGCAGCATTTTCGACAGGGAGTATGGCTACACCTTC. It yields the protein CASSIFDREYGYTF. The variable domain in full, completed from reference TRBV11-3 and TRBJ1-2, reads EAGVVQSPRYKIIEKKQPVAFWCNPISGHNTLYWYLQNLGQGPELLIRYENEEAVDDSQLPKDRFSAERLKGVDSTLKIQPAELGDSAVYLCASSIFDREYGYTFGSGTRLTVV.

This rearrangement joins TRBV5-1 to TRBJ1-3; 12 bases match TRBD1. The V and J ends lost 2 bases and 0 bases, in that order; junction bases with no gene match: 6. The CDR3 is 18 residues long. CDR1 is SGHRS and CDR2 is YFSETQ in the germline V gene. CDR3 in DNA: TGCGCCAGCAGCTTAGGGACAGGGGGCCTTAACTCTGGAAACACCATATATTTT. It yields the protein CASSLGTGGLNSGNTIYF.

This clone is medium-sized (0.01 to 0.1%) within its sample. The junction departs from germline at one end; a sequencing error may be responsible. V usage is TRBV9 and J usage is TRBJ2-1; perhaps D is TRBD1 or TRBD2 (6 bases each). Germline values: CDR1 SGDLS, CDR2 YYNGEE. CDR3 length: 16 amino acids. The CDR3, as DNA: TGCGCCAGCAGCGTCGGAAGGGGGGTCTCCTACAATGAGCAGTTCTTC. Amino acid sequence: CASSVGRGVSYNEQFF.

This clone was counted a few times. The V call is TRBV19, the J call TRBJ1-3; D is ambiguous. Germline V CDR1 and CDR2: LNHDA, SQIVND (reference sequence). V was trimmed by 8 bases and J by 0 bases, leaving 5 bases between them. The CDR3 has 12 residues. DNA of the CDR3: TGTGCCAGTGCCGACTCTGGAAACACCATATATTTT. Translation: CASADSGNTIYF.

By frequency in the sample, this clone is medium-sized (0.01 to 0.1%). CDR3 in amino acids: CASSLDTNEKLFF. The CDR3 DNA sequence: TGTGCCAGCTCACTTGATACTAATGAAAAACTGTTTTTT. The genes are TRBV18 and TRBJ1-4; D not resolved. CDR3 length: 13 amino acids. Germline V gene lookup returns CDR1 KGHSH and CDR2 LQKENI. Between the trimmed V and J ends, which lost 4 bases and 2 bases, there was a span of 5 bases. Drawing the rest from reference TRBV18 and TRBJ1-4, the complete variable domain is NAGVMQNPRHLVRRRGQEARLRCSPMKGHSHVYWYRQLPEEGLKFMVYLQKENIIDESGMPKERFSAEFPKEGPSILRIQQVVRGDSAAYFCASSLDTNEKLFFGSGTQLSVL.

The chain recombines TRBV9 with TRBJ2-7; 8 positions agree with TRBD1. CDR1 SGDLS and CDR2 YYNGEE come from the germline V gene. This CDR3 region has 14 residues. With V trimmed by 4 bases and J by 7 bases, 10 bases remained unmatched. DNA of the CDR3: TGTGCCAGCAGCCCCCGGGACAGGCTCAGGGAGCAGTACTTC. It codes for CASSPRDRLREQYF.

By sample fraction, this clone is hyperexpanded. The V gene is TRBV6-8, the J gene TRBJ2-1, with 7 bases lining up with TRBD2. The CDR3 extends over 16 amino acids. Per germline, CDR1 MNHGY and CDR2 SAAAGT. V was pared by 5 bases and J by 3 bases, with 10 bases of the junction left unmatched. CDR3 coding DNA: TGTGCCAGCAGTGCGGGACGGGGGGTCTTCTACAATGAGCAGTTCTTC. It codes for CASSAGRGVFYNEQFF.

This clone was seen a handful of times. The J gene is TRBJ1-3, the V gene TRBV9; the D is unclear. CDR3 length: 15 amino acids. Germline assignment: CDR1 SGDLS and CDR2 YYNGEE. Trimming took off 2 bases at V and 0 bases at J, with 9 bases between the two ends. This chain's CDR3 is CASSVASSSGNTIYF. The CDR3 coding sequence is TGTGCCAGCAGCGTTGCATCGAGCTCTGGAAACACCATATATTTT.